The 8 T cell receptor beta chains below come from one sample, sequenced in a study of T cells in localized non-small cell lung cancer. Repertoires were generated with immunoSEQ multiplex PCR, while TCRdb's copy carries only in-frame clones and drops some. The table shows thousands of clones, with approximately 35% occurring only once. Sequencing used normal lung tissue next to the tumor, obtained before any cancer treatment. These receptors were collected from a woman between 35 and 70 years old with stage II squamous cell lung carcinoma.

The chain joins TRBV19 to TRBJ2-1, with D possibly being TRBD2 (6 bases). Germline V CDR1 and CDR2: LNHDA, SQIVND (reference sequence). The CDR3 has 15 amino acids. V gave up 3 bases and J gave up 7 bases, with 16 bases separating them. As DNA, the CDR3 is TGTGCCAGTAGTATCGGGGGAGGATCCCGTAATGAGCAGTTCTTC. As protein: CASSIGGGSRNEQFF.

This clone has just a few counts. The CDR3 nucleotides are TGTGCCAGCAGACCTACGGACAGGGGGTATGAAGCTTTCTTT. This translates into CASRPTDRGYEAFF. V is TRBV28 and J is TRBJ1-1, with 10 bases that match TRBD1. The CDR3 length is 14 residues. Germline values: CDR1 MDHEN, CDR2 SYDVKM. V dropped 6 bases and J dropped 7; count of bases not matched to a gene: 8.

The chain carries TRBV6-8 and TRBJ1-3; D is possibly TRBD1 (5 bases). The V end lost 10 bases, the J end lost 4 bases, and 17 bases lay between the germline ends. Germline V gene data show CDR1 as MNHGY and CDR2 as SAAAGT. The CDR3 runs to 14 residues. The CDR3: CAIREQVSGNTIYF. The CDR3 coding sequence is TGTGCCATCAGGGAACAGGTTTCAGGAAACACCATATATTTT.

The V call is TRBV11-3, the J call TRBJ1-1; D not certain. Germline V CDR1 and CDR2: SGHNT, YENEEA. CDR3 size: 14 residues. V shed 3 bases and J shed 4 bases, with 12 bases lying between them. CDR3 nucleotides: TGTGCCAGCAGCTTGGCCTGGGCGGGCACTGAAGCTTTCTTT. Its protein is CASSLAWAGTEAFF.

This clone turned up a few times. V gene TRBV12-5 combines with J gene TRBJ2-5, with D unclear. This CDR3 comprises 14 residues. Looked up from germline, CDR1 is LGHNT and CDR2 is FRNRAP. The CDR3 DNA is TGTGCCAGCACCTTGGAGAACGGAGAAGAGACCCAGTACTTC. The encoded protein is CASTLENGEETQYF.

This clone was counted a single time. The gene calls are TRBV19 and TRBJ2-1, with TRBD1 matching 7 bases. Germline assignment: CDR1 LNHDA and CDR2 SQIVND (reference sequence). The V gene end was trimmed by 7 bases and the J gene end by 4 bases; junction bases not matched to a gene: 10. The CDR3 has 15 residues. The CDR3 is CASTAQGTAYNEQFF. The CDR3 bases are TGTGCCAGTACCGCTCAGGGGACAGCTTACAATGAGCAGTTCTTC.

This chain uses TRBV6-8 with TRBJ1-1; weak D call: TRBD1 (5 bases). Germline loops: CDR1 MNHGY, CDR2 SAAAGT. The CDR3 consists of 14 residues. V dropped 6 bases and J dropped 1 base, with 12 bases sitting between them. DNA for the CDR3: TGTGCCAGCAGGGGAGGGGCCGAGAACACTGAAGCTTTCTTT. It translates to CASRGGAENTEAFF.

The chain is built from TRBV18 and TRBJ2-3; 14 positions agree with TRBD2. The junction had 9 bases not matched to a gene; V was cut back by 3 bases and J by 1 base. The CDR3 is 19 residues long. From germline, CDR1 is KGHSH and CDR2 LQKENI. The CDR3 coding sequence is TGTGCCAGCTCACCGTCGACTAGCGGGGGGGGATTTCGCACAGATACGCAGTATTTT. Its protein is CASSPSTSGGGFRTDTQYF. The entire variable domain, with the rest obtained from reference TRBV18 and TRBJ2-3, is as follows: NAGVMQNPRHLVRRRGQEARLRCSPMKGHSHVYWYRQLPEEGLKFMVYLQKENIIDESGMPKERFSAEFPKEGPSILRIQQVVRGDSAAYFCASSPSTSGGGFRTDTQYFGPGTRLTVL.